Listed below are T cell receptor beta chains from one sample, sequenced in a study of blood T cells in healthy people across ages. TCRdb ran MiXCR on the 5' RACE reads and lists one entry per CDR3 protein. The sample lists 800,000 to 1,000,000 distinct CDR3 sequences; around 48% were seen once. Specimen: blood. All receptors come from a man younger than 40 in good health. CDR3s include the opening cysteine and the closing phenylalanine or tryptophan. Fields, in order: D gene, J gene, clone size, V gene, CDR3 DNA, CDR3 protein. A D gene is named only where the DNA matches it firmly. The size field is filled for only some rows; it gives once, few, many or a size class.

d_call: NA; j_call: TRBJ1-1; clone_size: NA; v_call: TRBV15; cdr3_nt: TGTGCCACCAGCAGAGATAACCGGGGTCGTGGGTCTGAAGCTTTCTTT; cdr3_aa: CATSRDNRGRGSEAFF
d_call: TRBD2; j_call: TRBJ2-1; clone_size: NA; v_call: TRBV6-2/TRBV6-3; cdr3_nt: TGTGCCAGCAGTAGCTCACCGGGGACTAGCGGGGTTAGCTCCTACAATGAGCAGTTCTTC; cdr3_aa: CASSSSPGTSGVSSYNEQFF
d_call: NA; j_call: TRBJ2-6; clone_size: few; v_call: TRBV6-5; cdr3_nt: TGTGCCAGCAAGGGCACAGGGACTGGGGCCAACGTCCTGACTTTC; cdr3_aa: CASKGTGTGANVLTF
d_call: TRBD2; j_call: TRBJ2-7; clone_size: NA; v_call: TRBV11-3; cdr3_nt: TGTGCCAGCAGCTTTCAAGCGGGGGACGACTACGAGCAGTACTTC; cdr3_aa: CASSFQAGDDYEQYF
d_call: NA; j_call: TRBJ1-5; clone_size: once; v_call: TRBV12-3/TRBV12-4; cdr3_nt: TGTGCCAGCACTCTCGGGGCGGGTTGGAATCAGCCCCAGCATTTT; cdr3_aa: CASTLGAGWNQPQHF
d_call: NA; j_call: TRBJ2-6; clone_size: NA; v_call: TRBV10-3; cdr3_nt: TGTGCCATCAGTGAACAGGTCTCTGGGGCCAACGTCCTGACTTTC; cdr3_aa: CAISEQVSGANVLTF
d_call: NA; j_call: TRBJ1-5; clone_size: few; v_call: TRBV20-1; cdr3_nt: TGCAGTGCGGCCCCTAACAGGCGTCAGCCCCAGCATTTT; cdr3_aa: CSAAPNRRQPQHF
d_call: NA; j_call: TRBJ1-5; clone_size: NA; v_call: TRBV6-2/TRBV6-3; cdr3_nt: TGTGCCAGCAGTTACCTTGGGGGCAATCAGCCCCAGCATTTT; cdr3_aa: CASSYLGGNQPQHF
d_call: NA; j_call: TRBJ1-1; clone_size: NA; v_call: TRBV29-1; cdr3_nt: TGCAGCGTTGGGTCTGGGATGGGGGCTTTCTTT; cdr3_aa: CSVGSGMGAFF
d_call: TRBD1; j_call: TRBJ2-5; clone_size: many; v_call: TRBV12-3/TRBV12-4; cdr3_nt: TGTGCCAGCAGTCAGTCCGGGACAGTGGTAGAGACCCAGTACTTC; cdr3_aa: CASSQSGTVVETQYF
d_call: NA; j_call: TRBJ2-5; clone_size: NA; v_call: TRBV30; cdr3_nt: TGTGCCTGGAGTGTACGTTTCGGGGAGACCCAGTACTTC; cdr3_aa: CAWSVRFGETQYF
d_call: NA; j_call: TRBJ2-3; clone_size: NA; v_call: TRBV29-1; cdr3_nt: TGCAGCGTTGAGGCAGGGGGGCGTATCGATACGCAGTATTTT; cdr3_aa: CSVEAGGRIDTQYF
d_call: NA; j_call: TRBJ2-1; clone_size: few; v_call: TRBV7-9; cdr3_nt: TGTGCCAGCAGTTTAGGAGGGGGGACCGGCAATGAGCAGTTCTTC; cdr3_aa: CASSLGGGTGNEQFF
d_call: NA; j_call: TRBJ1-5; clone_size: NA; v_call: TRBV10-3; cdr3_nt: TGTGCCAGCACCGGGACGATGGATCAGCCCCAGCATTTT; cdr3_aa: CASTGTMDQPQHF
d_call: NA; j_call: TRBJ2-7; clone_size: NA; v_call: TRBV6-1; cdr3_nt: TGTGCCAGCGAGGTCAGGGGCCTGTACGAGCAGTACTTC; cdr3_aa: CASEVRGLYEQYF
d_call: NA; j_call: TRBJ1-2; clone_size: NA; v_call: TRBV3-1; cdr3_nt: TGTGCCAGCAGCCAAGCGGCGGGGCGAGGCTACACCTTC; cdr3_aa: CASSQAAGRGYTF
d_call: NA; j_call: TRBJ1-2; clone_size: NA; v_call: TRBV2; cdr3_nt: TGTGCCAGCACCATCGGACACCCCATGGGGGGCTACACCTTC; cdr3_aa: CASTIGHPMGGYTF
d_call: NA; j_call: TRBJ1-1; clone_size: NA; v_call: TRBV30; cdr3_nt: TGTGCCTGGGCCGGAGGGGGGGGCAATTCTGAAGCTTTCTTT; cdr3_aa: CAWAGGGGNSEAFF
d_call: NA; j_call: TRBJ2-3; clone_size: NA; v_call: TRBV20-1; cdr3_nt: TGCAATGCTAGTTCTAGCACAGATACGCAGTATTTT; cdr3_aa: CNASSSTDTQYF
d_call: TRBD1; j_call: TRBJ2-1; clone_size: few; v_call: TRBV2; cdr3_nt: TGTGCCAGCAGTCGGACAGGTCCGGTGGATGAGCAGTTCTTC; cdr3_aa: CASSRTGPVDEQFF
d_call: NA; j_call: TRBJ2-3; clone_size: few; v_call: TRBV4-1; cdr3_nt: TGCGCCAGCAGCCCACCTAGCCGGCCAGATACGCAGTATTTT; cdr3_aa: CASSPPSRPDTQYF
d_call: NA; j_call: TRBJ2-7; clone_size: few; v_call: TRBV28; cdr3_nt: TGTGCCAGCAACGACAGTCAATACGAGCAGTACTTC; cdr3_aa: CASNDSQYEQYF
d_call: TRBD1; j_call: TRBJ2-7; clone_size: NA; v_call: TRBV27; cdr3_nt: TGTGCCAGCACCGAACAGGGGGCAAACGAGCAGTACTTC; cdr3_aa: CASTEQGANEQYF
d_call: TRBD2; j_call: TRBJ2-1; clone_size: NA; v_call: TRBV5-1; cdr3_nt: TGCGCCAGCAGCTTGGTTCTAGCGGGGAGCAATGAGCAGTTCTTC; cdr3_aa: CASSLVLAGSNEQFF
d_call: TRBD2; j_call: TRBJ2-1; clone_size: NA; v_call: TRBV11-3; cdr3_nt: TGTGCCAGCAGCTCAGCGGGGAACGAGCAGTTCTTC; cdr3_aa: CASSSAGNEQFF
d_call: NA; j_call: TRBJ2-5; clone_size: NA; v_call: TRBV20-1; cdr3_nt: TGCAGTGCTTTAGCGTCGCAGACCCAGTACTTC; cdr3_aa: CSALASQTQYF
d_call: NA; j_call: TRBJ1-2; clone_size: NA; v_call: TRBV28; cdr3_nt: TGTGCCAGCAGTGTAGCTTTCACCTATGGCTACACCTTC; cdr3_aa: CASSVAFTYGYTF
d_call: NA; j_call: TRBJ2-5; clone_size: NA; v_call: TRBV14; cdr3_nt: TGTGCCAGCAGCCAGAAGGGGGGAAAGACCCAGTACTTC; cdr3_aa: CASSQKGGKTQYF
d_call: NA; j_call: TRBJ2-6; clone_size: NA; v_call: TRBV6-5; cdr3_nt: TGTGCCAGCACCCCTCTCTCTGGGGCCAACGTCCTGACTTTC; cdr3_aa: CASTPLSGANVLTF
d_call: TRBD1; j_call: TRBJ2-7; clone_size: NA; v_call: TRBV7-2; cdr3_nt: TGTGCCAGCAGCTTATTGGGACAGGACTCCTACGAGCAGTACTTC; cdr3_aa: CASSLLGQDSYEQYF
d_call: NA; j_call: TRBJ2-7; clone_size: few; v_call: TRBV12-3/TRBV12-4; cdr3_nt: TGTGCCAGCACTCCAAGACCCAAAGGACACGAGCAGTACTTC; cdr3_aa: CASTPRPKGHEQYF
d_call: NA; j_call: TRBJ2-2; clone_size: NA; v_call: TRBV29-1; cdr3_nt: TGCAGCCTGGCCACGCAGAACACCGGGGAGCTGTTTTTT; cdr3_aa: CSLATQNTGELFF
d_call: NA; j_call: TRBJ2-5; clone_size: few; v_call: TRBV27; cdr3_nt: TGTGCCAGCAGTTCATTCGGGAGAAAAGAGACCCAGTACTTC; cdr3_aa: CASSSFGRKETQYF
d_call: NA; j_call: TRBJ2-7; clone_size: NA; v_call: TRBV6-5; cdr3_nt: TGTGCCAGCAGAAGGGGCAGCTACGAGCAGTACTTC; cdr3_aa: CASRRGSYEQYF
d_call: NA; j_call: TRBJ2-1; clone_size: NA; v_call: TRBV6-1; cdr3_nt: TGTGCCAGCAGTGAAAACTTTGGAGGGAATCCGAGGAATGAGCAGTTCTTC; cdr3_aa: CASSENFGGNPRNEQFF
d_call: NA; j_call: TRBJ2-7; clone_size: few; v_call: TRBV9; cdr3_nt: TGTGCCAGCAGCGTAGATGCAGGGGTAGCCTACGAGCAGTACTTC; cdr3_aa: CASSVDAGVAYEQYF
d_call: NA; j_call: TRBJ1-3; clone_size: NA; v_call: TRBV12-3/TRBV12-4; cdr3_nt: TGTGCCAGCAGTTTAGGAGGGCCAGGAAACACCATATATTTT; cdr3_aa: CASSLGGPGNTIYF
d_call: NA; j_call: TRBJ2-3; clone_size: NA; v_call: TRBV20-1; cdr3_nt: TGCAGTGCTACCCTAAGTAACGCAGATACGCAGTATTTT; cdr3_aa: CSATLSNADTQYF
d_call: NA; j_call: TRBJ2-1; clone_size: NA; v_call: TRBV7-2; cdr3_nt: TGTGCCAGCAGCTCCCTATGGGCAGGGGGGTTAGGCGAGCAGTTCTTC; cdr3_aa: CASSSLWAGGLGEQFF